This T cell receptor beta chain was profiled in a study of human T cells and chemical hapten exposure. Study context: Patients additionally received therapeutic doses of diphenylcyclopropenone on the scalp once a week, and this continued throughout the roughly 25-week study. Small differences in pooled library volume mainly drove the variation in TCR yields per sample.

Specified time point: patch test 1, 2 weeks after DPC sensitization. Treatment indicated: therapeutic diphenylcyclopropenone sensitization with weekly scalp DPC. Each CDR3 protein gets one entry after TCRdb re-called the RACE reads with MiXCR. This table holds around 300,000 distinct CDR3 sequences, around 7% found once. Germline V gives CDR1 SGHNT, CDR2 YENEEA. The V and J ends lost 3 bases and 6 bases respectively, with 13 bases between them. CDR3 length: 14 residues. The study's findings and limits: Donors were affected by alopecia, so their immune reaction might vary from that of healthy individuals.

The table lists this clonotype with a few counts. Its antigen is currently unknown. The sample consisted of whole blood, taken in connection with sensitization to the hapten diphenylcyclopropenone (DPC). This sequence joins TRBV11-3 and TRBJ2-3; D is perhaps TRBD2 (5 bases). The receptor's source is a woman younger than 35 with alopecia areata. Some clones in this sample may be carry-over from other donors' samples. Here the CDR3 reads CASSFLPGMDTQYF. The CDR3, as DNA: TGTGCCAGCAGCTTTTTGCCGGGGATGGATACGCAGTATTTT.